This entry describes one TCR beta chain. These data are taken from a study of blood T cell repertoires in COVID-19. How the authors handled the data: The authors estimated nucleated cell counts from reference gene primer amplification. The table came from immunoSEQ multiplex PCR; TCRdb's copy has only in-frame clones and leaves some out. That table is the source of V, J and clone size, and D and trimming were worked out from the DNA. Of approximately 69,000 clones listed, approximately 87% are singletons. The TCR was taken from a woman older than 75 with acute or convalescent COVID-19. Sequencing used peripheral blood.

In DNA form, the CDR3 reads TGCGCCAGCAGCTTGGTAGGGGGAATGAACACTGAAGCTTTCTTT. Translating it yields CASSLVGGMNTEAFF. The chain couples TRBV5-1 to TRBJ1-1, with D perhaps TRBD1 (6 bases). V was shortened by 0 bases and J by 0 bases, with 9 bases between the two germline ends. This CDR3 is built from 15 residues. Germline CDR1 SGHRS, CDR2 YFSETQ.